The 5 T cell receptor beta chains reported below all come from one sample, sequenced in a study of shared clonotypes between healthy human individuals. TCRdb's copy holds only in-frame clones and misses some; the assay was immunoSEQ multiplex PCR. Of fewer than 600,000 clones listed, around 75% were seen once; the top ten hold approximately 13%. Sequenced sample: PBMCs. Receptors were obtained from a woman aged 35 to 49 in good health. Some clones in this sample may be carry-over from other donors' samples.

The chain joins TRBV9 to TRBJ2-2; no clear D. The CDR3 totals 12 residues. The germline gives CDR1 SGDLS, CDR2 YYNGEE. Trimming pared 3 bases from V and 4 bases from J, leaving 4 bases between. CDR3: CASSGPTGELFF. The CDR3 coding sequence is TGTGCCAGCAGCGGCCCCACCGGGGAGCTGTTTTTT.

This clone showed up just once. The CDR3 region is CSVPAPGGLFSDTQYF. The DNA of the CDR3 is TGCAGCGTTCCCGCCCCAGGGGGCCTGTTTTCAGATACGCAGTATTTT. This rearrangement joins TRBV29-1 to TRBJ2-3; 8 nucleotides line up with TRBD1. Germline CDR1 is SQVTM and CDR2 is ANQGSEA. V was pared by 5 bases and J by 4 bases, with 14 bases of the junction left unmatched. CDR3 length equals 16 residues.

This chain uses TRBV7-3 with TRBJ2-5, with TRBD2 matching over 10 bases. The DNA end lines up better with TRBJ2-7; the J call may be wrong. The CDR3 length is 15 residues. CDR1 and CDR2 (germline): SGHTA, FQGTGA. The CDR3 nucleotides are TGTGCCAGCAGCGAGGGACTAGCGAGTACCTACGAGCAGTACTTC. This translates into CASSEGLASTYEQYF.

This clone is a singleton in its sample. This chain uses TRBV18 with TRBJ1-1; the D is unclear. The germline V gene encodes CDR1 KGHSH and CDR2 LQKENI. The CDR3 has 15 residues. Trimming cost V 2 bases and J 1 base, with 11 bases left between them. The DNA for the CDR3 is TGTGCCAGCTCACCAATGCCTAGAGAGAACACTGAAGCTTTCTTT. It yields the protein CASSPMPRENTEAFF.

This chain uses TRBV6-1 with TRBJ2-7, with unresolved D. CDR1 is MNHNS, CDR2 SASEGT, per germline. There are 14 residues in the CDR3. Between the trimmed V and J ends, which lost 2 bases and 0 bases, there was a span of 8 bases. The CDR3 loop reads CASSEQKSSYEQYF. The CDR3 DNA is TGTGCCAGCAGTGAACAAAAGAGCTCCTACGAGCAGTACTTC.